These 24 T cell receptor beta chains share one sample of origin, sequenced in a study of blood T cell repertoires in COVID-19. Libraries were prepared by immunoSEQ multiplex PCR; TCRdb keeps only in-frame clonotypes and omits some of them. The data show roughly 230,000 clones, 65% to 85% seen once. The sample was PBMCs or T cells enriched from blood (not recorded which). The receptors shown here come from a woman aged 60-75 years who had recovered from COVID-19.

CDR3 bases: TGCGCCAGCAGCCCCCCACTCGGGACAGAGAACACCGGGGAGCTGTTTTTT. This encodes CASSPPLGTENTGELFF. This rearrangement joins TRBV4-1 to TRBJ2-2, with 7 bases lining up with TRBD1. The CDR3 sequence is 17 residues long. Germline-derived CDR1 and CDR2 are MGHRA and YSYEKL. With V trimmed by 4 bases and J by 1 base, 9 bases remained unmatched.

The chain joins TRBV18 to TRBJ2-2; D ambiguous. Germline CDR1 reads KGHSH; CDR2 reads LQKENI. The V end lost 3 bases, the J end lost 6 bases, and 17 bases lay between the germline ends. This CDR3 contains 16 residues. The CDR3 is CASSPLYAVESGELFF. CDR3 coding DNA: TGTGCCAGCTCACCGCTCTATGCGGTAGAGTCCGGGGAGCTGTTTTTT.

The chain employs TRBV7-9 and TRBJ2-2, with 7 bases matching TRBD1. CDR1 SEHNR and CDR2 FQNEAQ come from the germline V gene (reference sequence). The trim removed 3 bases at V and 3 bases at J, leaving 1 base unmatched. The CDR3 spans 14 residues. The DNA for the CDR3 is TGTGCCAGCAGCTTTACAGGGGACACCGGGGAGCTGTTTTTT. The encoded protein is CASSFTGDTGELFF.

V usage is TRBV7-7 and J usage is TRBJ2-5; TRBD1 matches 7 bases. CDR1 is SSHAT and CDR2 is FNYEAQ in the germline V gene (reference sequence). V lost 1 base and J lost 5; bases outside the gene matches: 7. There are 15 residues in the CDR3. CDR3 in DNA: TGTGCCAGCAGCTTAGTGGGACAGCAATGGGAGACCCAGTACTTC. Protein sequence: CASSLVGQQWETQYF.

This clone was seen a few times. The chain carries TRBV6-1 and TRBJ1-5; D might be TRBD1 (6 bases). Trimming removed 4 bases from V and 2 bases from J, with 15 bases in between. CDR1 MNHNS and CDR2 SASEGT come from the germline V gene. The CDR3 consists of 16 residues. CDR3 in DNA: TGTGCCAGCAGTGCGTGGCAGGGGACGGGCAATCAGCCCCAGCATTTT. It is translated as CASSAWQGTGNQPQHF.

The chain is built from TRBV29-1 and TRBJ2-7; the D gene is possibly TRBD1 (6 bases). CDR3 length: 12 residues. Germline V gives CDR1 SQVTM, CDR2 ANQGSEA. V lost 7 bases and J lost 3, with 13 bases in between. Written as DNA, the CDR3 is TGCAGCGCCCGGACAGCCCTCTACGAGCAGTACTTC. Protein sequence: CSARTALYEQYF.

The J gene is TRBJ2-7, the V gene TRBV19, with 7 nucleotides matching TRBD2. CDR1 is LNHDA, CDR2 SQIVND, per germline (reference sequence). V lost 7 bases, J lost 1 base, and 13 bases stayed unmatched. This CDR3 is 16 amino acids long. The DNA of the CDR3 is TGTGCCAGTACCCCGAGCGGGGCTAGCCTTTCCTACGAGCAGTACTTC. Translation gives CASTPSGASLSYEQYF.

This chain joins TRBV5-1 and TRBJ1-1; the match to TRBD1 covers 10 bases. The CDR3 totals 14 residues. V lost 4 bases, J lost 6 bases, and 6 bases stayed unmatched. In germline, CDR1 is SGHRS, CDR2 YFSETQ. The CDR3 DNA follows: TGCGCCAGCAGCCGCGGGACAGGGGTCCCTGAAGCTTTCTTT. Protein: CASSRGTGVPEAFF.

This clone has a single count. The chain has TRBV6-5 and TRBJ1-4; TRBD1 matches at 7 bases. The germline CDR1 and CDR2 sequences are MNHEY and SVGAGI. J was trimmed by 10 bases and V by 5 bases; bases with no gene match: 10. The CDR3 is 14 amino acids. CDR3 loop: CASSLQGGRGKLFF. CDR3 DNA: TGTGCCAGCAGTCTCCAGGGGGGAAGAGGAAAACTGTTTTTT.

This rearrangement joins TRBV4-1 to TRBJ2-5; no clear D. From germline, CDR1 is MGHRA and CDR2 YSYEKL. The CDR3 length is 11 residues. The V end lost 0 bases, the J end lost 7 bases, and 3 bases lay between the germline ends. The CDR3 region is CASSQERTQYF. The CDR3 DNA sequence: TGCGCCAGCAGCCAAGAGAGGACCCAGTACTTC.

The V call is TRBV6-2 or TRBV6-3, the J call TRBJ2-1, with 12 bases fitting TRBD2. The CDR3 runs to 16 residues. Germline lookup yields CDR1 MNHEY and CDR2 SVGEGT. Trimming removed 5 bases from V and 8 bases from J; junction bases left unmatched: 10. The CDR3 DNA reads TGTGCCAGCAGTCAGGGACTAGCGGGTCGTATCGATGAGCAGTTCTTC. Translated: CASSQGLAGRIDEQFF.

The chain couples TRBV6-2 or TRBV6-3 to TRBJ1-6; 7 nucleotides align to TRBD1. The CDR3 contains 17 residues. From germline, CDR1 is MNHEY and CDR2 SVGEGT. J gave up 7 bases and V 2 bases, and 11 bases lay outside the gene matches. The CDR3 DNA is TGTGCCAGCAGTTACCCGACAGGGAATATTAAGAATTCACCCCTCCACTTT. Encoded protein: CASSYPTGNIKNSPLHF.

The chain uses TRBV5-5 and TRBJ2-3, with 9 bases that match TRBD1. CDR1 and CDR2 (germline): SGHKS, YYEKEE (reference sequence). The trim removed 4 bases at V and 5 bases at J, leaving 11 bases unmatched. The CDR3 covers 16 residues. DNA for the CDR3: TGTGCCAGCAGCACCCACCCGGACAGGGGAGAAGATACGCAGTATTTT. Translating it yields CASSTHPDRGEDTQYF.

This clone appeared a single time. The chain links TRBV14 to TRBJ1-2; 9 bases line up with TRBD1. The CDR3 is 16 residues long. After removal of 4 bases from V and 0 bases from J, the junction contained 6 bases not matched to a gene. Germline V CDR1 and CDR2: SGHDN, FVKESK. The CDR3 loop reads CASSPSGQGSNYGYTF. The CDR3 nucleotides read TGTGCCAGCAGCCCGAGTGGACAGGGGTCTAACTATGGCTACACCTTC.

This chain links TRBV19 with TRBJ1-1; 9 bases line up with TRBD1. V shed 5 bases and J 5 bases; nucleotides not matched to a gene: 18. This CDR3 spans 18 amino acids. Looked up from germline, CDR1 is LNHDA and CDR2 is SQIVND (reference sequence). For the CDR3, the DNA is TGTGCCAGTAGTCCAACGACCGGGACAGGGTCAGGAAGGACTGAAGCTTTCTTT. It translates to CASSPTTGTGSGRTEAFF. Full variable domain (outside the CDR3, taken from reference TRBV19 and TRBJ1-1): DGGITQSPKYLFRKEGQNVTLSCEQNLNHDAMYWYRQDPGQGLRLIYYSQIVNDFQKGDIAEGYSVSREKKESFPLTVTSAQKNPTAFYLCASSPTTGTGSGRTEAFFGQGTRLTVV.

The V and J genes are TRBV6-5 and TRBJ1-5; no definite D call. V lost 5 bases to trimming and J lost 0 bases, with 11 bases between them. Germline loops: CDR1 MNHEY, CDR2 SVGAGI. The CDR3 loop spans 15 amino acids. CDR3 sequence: CASSLSEGSNQPQHF. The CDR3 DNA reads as TGTGCCAGCAGTCTCTCTGAGGGTAGCAATCAGCCCCAGCATTTT.

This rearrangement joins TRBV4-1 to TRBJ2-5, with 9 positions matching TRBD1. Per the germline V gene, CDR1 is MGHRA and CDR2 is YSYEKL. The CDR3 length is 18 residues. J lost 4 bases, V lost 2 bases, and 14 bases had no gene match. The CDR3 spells CASSQSPPDRGGRETQYF. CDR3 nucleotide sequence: TGCGCCAGCAGCCAATCCCCTCCGGACAGGGGCGGGCGAGAGACCCAGTACTTC.

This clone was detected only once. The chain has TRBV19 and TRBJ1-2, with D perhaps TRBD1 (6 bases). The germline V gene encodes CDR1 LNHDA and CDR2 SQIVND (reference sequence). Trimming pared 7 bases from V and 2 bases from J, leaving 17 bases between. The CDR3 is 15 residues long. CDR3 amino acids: CASTKDRSGNYGYTF. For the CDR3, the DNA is TGTGCCAGTACCAAAGACAGGTCAGGAAACTATGGCTACACCTTC.

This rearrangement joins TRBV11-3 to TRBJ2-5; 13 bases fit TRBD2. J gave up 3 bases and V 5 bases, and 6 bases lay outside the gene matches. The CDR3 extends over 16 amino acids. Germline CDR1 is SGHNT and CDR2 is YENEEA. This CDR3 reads CASSLGLAGAEETQYF. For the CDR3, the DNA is TGTGCCAGCAGCCTCGGACTAGCGGGAGCGGAAGAGACCCAGTACTTC.

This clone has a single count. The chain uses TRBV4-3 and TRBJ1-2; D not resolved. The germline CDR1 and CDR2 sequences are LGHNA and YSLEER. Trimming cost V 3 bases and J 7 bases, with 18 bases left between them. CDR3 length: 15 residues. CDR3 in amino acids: CASSQITGTVVGYTF. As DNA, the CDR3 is TGCGCCAGCAGCCAGATTACGGGAACGGTGGTTGGCTACACCTTC.

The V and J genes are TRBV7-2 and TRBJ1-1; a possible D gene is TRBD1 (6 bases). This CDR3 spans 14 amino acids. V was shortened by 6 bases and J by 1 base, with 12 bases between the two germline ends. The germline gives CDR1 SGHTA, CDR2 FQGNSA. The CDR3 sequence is CASRREGGNTEAFF. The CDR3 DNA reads TGTGCCAGCAGACGAGAAGGGGGGAACACTGAAGCTTTCTTT.

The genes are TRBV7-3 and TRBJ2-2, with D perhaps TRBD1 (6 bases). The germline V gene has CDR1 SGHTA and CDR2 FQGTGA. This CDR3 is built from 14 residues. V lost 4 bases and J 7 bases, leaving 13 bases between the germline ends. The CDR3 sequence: CASSSSGVDGELFF. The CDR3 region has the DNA TGTGCCAGCAGCTCTTCAGGGGTTGACGGGGAGCTGTTTTTT. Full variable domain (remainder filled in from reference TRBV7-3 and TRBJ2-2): GAGVSQTPSNKVTEKGKYVELRCDPISGHTALYWYRQSLGQGPEFLIYFQGTGAADDSGLPNDRFFAVRPEGSVSTLKIQRTERGDSAVYLCASSSSGVDGELFFGEGSRLTVL.

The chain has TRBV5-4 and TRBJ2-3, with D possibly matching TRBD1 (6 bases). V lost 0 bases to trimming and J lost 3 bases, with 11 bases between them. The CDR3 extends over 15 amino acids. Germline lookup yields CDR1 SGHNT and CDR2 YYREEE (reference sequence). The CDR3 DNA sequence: TGTGCCAGCAGCTTGGGGTCAGGGACAACAGATACGCAGTATTTT. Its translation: CASSLGSGTTDTQYF.

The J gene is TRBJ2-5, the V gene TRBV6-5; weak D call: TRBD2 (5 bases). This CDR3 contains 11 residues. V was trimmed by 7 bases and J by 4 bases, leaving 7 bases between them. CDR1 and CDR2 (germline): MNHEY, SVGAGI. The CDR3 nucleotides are TGTGCCAGCAATCGGGGAGAGACCCAGTACTTC. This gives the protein CASNRGETQYF.